This T cell receptor beta chain was observed in a study of cytomegalovirus exposure and HLA in healthy donors. It was with 60 Vbeta and 13 Jbeta primers that the PCR ran. Clones were sequenced by immunoSEQ multiplex PCR, and TCRdb holds only the in-frame ones, with some missing. There are 100,000 to 150,000 clones in the sample, with 2.5% to 3% held by the top ten. Study outcomes and limitations: The study designated about 160 TCR beta chains cytomegalovirus-associated. Three chains linked to CMV were shown in vitro to be specific for CMV antigens. Within an earlier analysis, most TCR beta V segments proved productive either about 87% or about 30% of the time.

Turning to this clone: Its matching antigen is unknown.

Germline V gene data show CDR1 as SGHDN and CDR2 as FVKESK. V shed 1 base, J shed 6 bases, and the junction held 9 bases outside the gene matches. The CDR3 has 16 amino acids. The chain links TRBV14 to TRBJ1-2, with 9 bases that match TRBD1. The sequenced material came from PBMCs. The TCR sequence derives from a young man in good health and CMV-seronegative. As DNA, the CDR3 is TGTGCCAGCAGCCAAGGAATAACAGGGGGCTTGAATGGCTACACCTTC. It specifies CASSQGITGGLNGYTF.